The following is a T cell receptor (beta chain) sequence with its context. The antigen is undetermined. CDR1 and CDR2 (germline): WSHSY, SAAADI. V was shortened by 4 bases and J by 0 bases, with 10 bases between the two germline ends. The length of the CDR3 is 15 residues. The sample comes from a study of shared clonotypes between healthy human individuals. Study-level background: The study used three CD4 naive, three CD4 memory, two CD8 naive and one CD8 memory plate per donor.

TCRdb keeps only in-frame clones here, not all; method: immunoSEQ multiplex PCR. The sample lists about 2.5 million clones; 85% to 95% were seen once. The study, taken as a whole, reports: Sampling covered blood only; tissue repertoires likely differ.

The V gene is TRBV10-2, the J gene TRBJ2-1; D uncertain. This TCR came from a man in his late teens or twenties in good health. Some clones in this sample may be carry-over from other donors' samples. The sample comprised naive CD4+ T cells from PBMCs. Subset described: CD45RA+ positively selected. The CDR3 sequence: CASSAGRSSYNEQFF. For the CDR3, the DNA is TGCGCCAGCAGTGCGGGTCGAAGCTCCTACAATGAGCAGTTCTTC.